This TCR beta chain was recorded in a study of Graves' ophthalmopathy and Graves' hyperthyroidism. Study conclusions and caveats: For separating ophthalmopathy from stable hyperthyroidism, a 13-signature model gave 85% to 90% sensitivity and about 82% specificity. Most expanded clonotypes from thyroid (those above 0.001 frequency) were also found in blood. The model achieved 70.59% sensitivity and 72.22% specificity for ophthalmopathy progression.

Amplified TCR beta CDR3 regions were obtained using RNA transcripts as template. Second-round multiplex PCR came after a first-round RT-PCR that employed HTBI primers. TCRdb ran MiXCR on the multiplex PCR reads and lists one entry per CDR3 protein. Among about 620,000 distinct CDR3 sequences listed, approximately 21% were seen once. Aged 18 to 65, the patients with hyperthyroidism had under 2 months' duration and were newly diagnosed. This clonotype was seen at least ten times. The antigen remains unidentified. Germline V gene sequence: CDR1 KGHSY, CDR2 FQNENV. V dropped 2 bases and J dropped 5; count of bases not matched to a gene: 2. The CDR3 has 14 residues.

Sequencing was done on a sample of peripheral blood. The chain combines TRBV16 with TRBJ1-1, with TRBD1 matching 10 bases. This receptor was identified in a woman between 18 and 29 years old with stable Graves' hyperthyroidism. Some clones in this sample may be carry-over from other donors' samples. The CDR3 region has the DNA TGTGCCAGCAGCCAACGGGACAGGGGAACTGAAGCTTTCTTT. Translating gives CASSQRDRGTEAFF.